The 17 T cell receptor beta chains listed next were all sequenced from one sample in a study of T cell clonality in common variable immunodeficiency. General study findings and limits: Fewer deletions and N-nucleotide insertions were reportedly seen in common variable immunodeficiency TCR beta sequences.

Assay: immunoSEQ multiplex PCR; the TCRdb copy retains only in-frame clones and omits some. The sample presents about 33,000 clones, none singletons. For these TCRs, the target antigens are not known. The specimen sequenced was peripheral blood mononuclear cells. These receptors were taken from a human donor with common variable immunodeficiency.

A word on this clone: The read gets to within 3 residues of the CDR3 end, and the germline J gene fills in the rest. At the DNA level, this CDR3 is encoded by other sequences in the same sample as well. The chain recombines TRBV5-1 with TRBJ1-4; D is undetermined. The V and J ends lost 0 bases and 5 bases respectively, with 5 bases between them. The CDR3 loop spans 13 amino acids. Germline V gene sequence: CDR1 SGHRS, CDR2 YFSETQ. CDR3 DNA, as far as it was read: TGCGCCAGCAGCTTGGCGGGGAATGAAAAA. Amino acid sequence: CASSLAGNEK. The whole CDR3 region reads CASSLAGNEKLFF.

This clone was counted a few times. The CDR3 goes on 3 residues after the read ends, and that part is filled in from the germline J gene. This chain links TRBV20-1 with TRBJ2-5; the D gene is possibly TRBD2 (6 bases). Germline V CDR1 and CDR2: DFQATT, SNEGSKA (reference sequence). The CDR3 extends over 11 amino acids. V shed 7 bases and J shed 5 bases, with 11 bases lying between them. The CDR3 DNA, read in part, is TGCAGTGTCGATGGGGGGGAGACC. This codes for CSVDGGET. The full CDR3 protein is CSVDGGETQYF.

The covered CDR3 bases are TGTGCCTGGAGCCTACCAGGGCATTACCAAGAGACC. Protein product: CAWSLPGHYQET. In full, the CDR3 reads CAWSLPGHYQETQYF. This chain joins TRBV30 and TRBJ2-5, with D maybe TRBD1 (5 bases). The sequence runs out 3 residues before the end of the CDR3; the remainder is reconstructed from the germline J gene. The CDR3 consists of 15 residues. The germline CDR1 and CDR2 sequences are GTSNPN and SVGIG (reference sequence). Trimming stripped 3 bases from V and 0 bases from J, with 14 bases between. The full variable domain, in which reference TRBV30 and TRBJ2-5 provide the parts outside the CDR3, is SQTIHQWPATLVQPVGSPLSLECTVEGTSNPNLYWYRQAAGRGLQLLFYSVGIGQISSEVPQNLSASRPQDRQFILSSKKLLLSDSGFYLCAWSLPGHYQETQYFGPGTRLLVL.

The sample holds many counts of this clone. Read sequence stops 3 residues before the CDR3 end, and the germline J gene provides the missing end. The chain is built from TRBV30 and TRBJ2-5; D is unresolved. The CDR3 has 11 residues. Germline V lookup: CDR1 GTSNPN, CDR2 SVGIG (reference sequence). Trimming pared 2 bases from V and 4 bases from J, leaving 5 bases between. CDR3 DNA, as far as it was read: TGTGCCTGGAGTTCCGGAGAGACC. This sequence encodes CAWSSGET. The whole CDR3 reads CAWSSGETQYF.

This clone was detected a few times. The read halts 3 residues ahead of the CDR3 end, with the missing end drawn from the germline J gene. The genes are TRBV30 and TRBJ2-3, with D possibly being TRBD1 (7 bases). This CDR3 contains 15 residues. V lost 3 bases and J 1 base, leaving 14 bases between the germline ends. Germline V gene lookup returns CDR1 GTSNPN and CDR2 SVGIG (reference sequence). The CDR3 DNA, read in part, is TGTGCCTGGAGGTTGGGAGGACAGGGCACAGATACG. This encodes CAWRLGGQGTDT. The CDR3 reads in full as CAWRLGGQGTDTQYF.

On this clone itself: The missing CDR3 end, 3 residues past where the read stops, is filled in from the germline J gene. The V gene is TRBV6-1, the J gene TRBJ2-7, with D perhaps TRBD1 (6 bases). The CDR3 is 15 amino acids. In germline, CDR1 is MNHNS, CDR2 SASEGT. V was pared by 2 bases and J by 3 bases, with 14 bases between. CDR3 loop: CASSEISGANYEQYF. The DNA read from the CDR3 is TGTGCCAGCAGTGAAATCTCAGGGGCCAACTACGAG.

This clone was picked up a small number of times. The CDR3 end lies 3 residues beyond the end of the read and is filled in from the germline J gene. Other DNA sequences from this sample encode an identical CDR3 as well. The chain employs TRBV2 and TRBJ2-1, with a weak D call TRBD2 (7 bases). The V gene's germline CDR1 is SNHLY and CDR2 FYNNEI. Trimming took off 0 bases at V and 9 bases at J, with 12 bases between the two ends. CDR3 length: 14 residues. The CDR3 bases that were read are TGTGCCAGCAGTGAAGCTGGGGGGGCGAGTGAG. It is translated as CASSEAGGASE. The complete CDR3 reads CASSEAGGASEQFF.

This clone was seen at least ten times. The CDR3 is cut off 3 residues early in the read; its end comes from the germline J gene. This chain uses TRBV7-3 with TRBJ2-5; 11 bases fit TRBD2. Per germline, CDR1 SGHTA and CDR2 FQGTGA. V trimming: 4 bases; J trimming: 7 bases; junction bases outside the gene matches: 2. This CDR3 contains 13 residues. CDR3 DNA, as far as it was read: TGTGCCAGCAGCTCCGGGACTAGCGGGACC. This translates into CASSSGTSGT. The whole CDR3 protein reads CASSSGTSGTQYF.

This clone is medium-sized (0.01 to 0.1%) by share. The DNA ends 3 residues before the CDR3 does, and the rest of the CDR3 is filled in from the germline J gene. The chain uses TRBV2 and TRBJ1-2; 8 bases are shared with TRBD1. The CDR3 is 15 amino acids. CDR1 and CDR2 from the germline V gene are SNHLY and FYNNEI. The DNA read from the CDR3 is TGTGCCAGCAGTGAAGACCAGGGGGCGACGAAAGGC. This translates into CASSEDQGATKG. The complete CDR3 reads CASSEDQGATKGYTF.

As to this clone: The read finishes 3 residues shy of the CDR3 end, and the germline J gene is used to complete it. This chain links TRBV30 with TRBJ2-6, with unresolved D. Germline values: CDR1 GTSNPN, CDR2 SVGIG (reference sequence). The CDR3 runs 15 residues. V was pared by 6 bases and J by 0 bases, with 12 bases between. The CDR3 sequence: CACGSATSGANVLTF. CDR3 DNA, as far as it was read: TGTGCCTGCGGCAGCGCTACCTCTGGGGCCAACGTC.

Note on this clone: The read terminates 3 residues ahead of where the CDR3 ends, so the germline J gene completes it. The V call is TRBV7-9, the J call TRBJ2-1; 10 nucleotides agree with TRBD2. In germline, CDR1 is SEHNR, CDR2 FQNEAQ (reference sequence). V gave up 8 bases and J gave up 8 bases; unmatched junction bases: 9. The length of the CDR3 is 14 residues. The CDR3 loop is CASSPPSGGYEQFF. Partial CDR3 DNA: TGTGCCAGCTCACCACCTAGCGGGGGCTATGAG.

As for this clone: The CDR3 end is not reached by the read, which stops 3 residues before it; the germline J gene fills it in. The chain joins TRBV2 to TRBJ1-6; tentative D call: TRBD1 (5 bases). The CDR3 is 15 residues long. V lost 3 bases and J lost 10, with 16 bases in between. Germline CDR1 is SNHLY and CDR2 is FYNNEI. CDR3 residues: CASSEVGYRNSPLHF. The sequenced CDR3 bases are TGTGCCAGCAGTGAGGTGGGCTACAGGAACTCACCC.

In this sample, this clone turned up a few times. The CDR3 goes on 3 residues after the read ends, and that part is filled in from the germline J gene. The gene calls are TRBV18 and TRBJ2-3; the match to TRBD2 covers 16 bases. With V trimmed by 2 bases and J by 4 bases, 12 bases remained unmatched. Germline V gives CDR1 KGHSH, CDR2 LQKENI. The CDR3 sequence is 20 residues long. The CDR3 loop is CASSPRQGLAGGPGSDTQYF. The CDR3 DNA, read in part, is TGTGCCAGCTCACCAAGACAGGGACTAGCGGGGGGGCCGGGGTCAGATACG.

A few counts support this clone. The read gets to within 3 residues of the CDR3 end, and the germline J gene fills in the rest. The rearrangement links TRBV2 to TRBJ1-6; 8 bases agree with TRBD1. Germline V CDR1 and CDR2: SNHLY, FYNNEI. The trim removed 9 bases at V and 10 bases at J, leaving 11 bases unmatched. This CDR3 is built from 14 residues. CDR3 bases read: TGTGCCAGAAGTACGACAGGGGCTGGCTCACCC. Encoded protein: CARSTTGAGSP. The entire CDR3 protein is CARSTTGAGSPLHF.

This clone was observed many times. Sequencing ends 3 residues short of the CDR3 end; the germline J gene provides the rest. The rearrangement uses TRBV18 and TRBJ1-4, with 7 bases matching TRBD1. Unmatched junction bases numbered 5, after V lost 0 bases and J lost 4 bases. CDR1 is KGHSH and CDR2 is LQKENI in the germline V gene. There are 16 residues in the CDR3. CDR3 protein: CASSPPTGMGNEKLFF. The sequenced part of the CDR3 DNA is TGTGCCAGCTCACCACCGACAGGGATGGGTAATGAAAAA.

This clone has at least ten counts. The read finishes 3 residues shy of the CDR3 end, and the germline J gene is used to complete it. This chain links TRBV30 with TRBJ1-1, with D maybe TRBD1 (5 bases). CDR1 is GTSNPN and CDR2 is SVGIG in the germline V gene (reference sequence). Trimming removed 3 bases from V and 6 bases from J, with 14 bases in between. CDR3 length: 13 residues. The CDR3 spells CAWSARAPAEAFF. Partial CDR3 DNA: TGTGCCTGGAGCGCCAGGGCCCCCGCTGAA. Full variable domain (rest looked up from reference TRBV30 and TRBJ1-1): SQTIHQWPATLVQPVGSPLSLECTVEGTSNPNLYWYRQAAGRGLQLLFYSVGIGQISSEVPQNLSASRPQDRQFILSSKKLLLSDSGFYLCAWSARAPAEAFFGQGTRLTVV.

The sample holds many counts of this clone. The DNA ends 3 residues before the CDR3 does, and the rest of the CDR3 is filled in from the germline J gene. The rearrangement uses TRBV10-3 and TRBJ1-1, with D maybe TRBD1 (6 bases). Per germline, CDR1 ENHRY and CDR2 SYGVKD. This CDR3 comprises 10 residues. Trimming shortened V by 11 bases and J by 7 bases, and 11 bases separated the two germline ends. CDR3 sequence reads: CAPPRGEAFF. The CDR3 DNA, read in part, is TGTGCCCCCCCCAGGGGTGAA.